The next 21 T cell receptor beta chains were all read from a single sample in a study of blood T cells in healthy people across ages. A sample-barcoded 5' primer and a J-beta primer mix were used in a second PCR of about 7 to 12 cycles. TCRdb re-analysed the 5' RACE reads in MiXCR, keeping a single row per CDR3 protein. The sample carries roughly 1 million distinct CDR3 sequences, under 30% recorded once. The same data also contributed to another study, on T cells of mothers and their children.

Sequencing was carried out using blood. All receptors come from a girl aged 2 to 10 in good health.

This clonotype came up many times. V gene TRBV3-1 combines with J gene TRBJ1-5; D gene ambiguous. CDR1 LGHDT and CDR2 YNNKEL come from the germline V gene (reference sequence). Trimming removed 5 bases at V and 2 bases at J, with 7 bases between. There are 13 residues in the CDR3. CDR3: CASSLLGNQPQHF. In DNA, the CDR3 is TGTGCCAGCAGCTTGCTGGGCAATCAGCCCCAGCATTTT.

V is TRBV20-1 and J is TRBJ2-1; the D is unclear. CDR1 is DFQATT, CDR2 SNEGSKA, per germline (reference sequence). The CDR3 is 15 residues long. V was trimmed by 0 bases and J by 8 bases, leaving 17 bases between them. The CDR3: CSARDVIQSIDEQFF. CDR3 nucleotide sequence: TGCAGTGCTAGAGATGTTATTCAGTCAATAGATGAGCAGTTCTTC.

This clonotype appeared a few times. The chain uses TRBV5-1 and TRBJ2-5; TRBD2 agrees at 7 bases. Germline V gene lookup returns CDR1 SGHRS and CDR2 YFSETQ. The CDR3 is made up of 16 amino acids. Germline trimming cut 0 bases from V and 11 bases from J; bases unmatched to any gene: 16. The CDR3 DNA reads TGCGCCAGCAGCTTGGGGTGGAGTGGCGGGAGAAATGAGCAGTACTTC. Amino acids: CASSLGWSGGRNEQYF.

This clonotype was counted between two and nine times. CDR3 sequence reads: CASSPLSPTNYGYTF. CDR3 nucleotides: TGTGCCAGCAGCCCACTATCTCCGACCAACTATGGCTACACCTTC. This chain uses TRBV7-9 with TRBJ1-2; the D is unclear. The CDR3 is made up of 15 amino acids. Germline CDR1 and CDR2: SEHNR and FQNEAQ (reference sequence). V gave up 5 bases and J gave up 2 bases, with 15 bases separating them.

The chain is built from TRBV19 and TRBJ1-1; TRBD1 might be the D (6 bases). The V gene's germline CDR1 is LNHDA and CDR2 SQIVND (reference sequence). The ends were cut back, 3 bases at V and 3 bases at J, with 11 bases in the middle. The CDR3 spans 14 residues. Written as DNA, the CDR3 is TGTGCCAGTAGTATGAGGGGGATTGACACTGAAGCTTTCTTT. Protein: CASSMRGIDTEAFF.

The J gene is TRBJ2-3, the V gene TRBV20-1; 8 nucleotides align to TRBD1. Germline values: CDR1 DFQATT, CDR2 SNEGSKA (reference sequence). The V gene end was trimmed by 4 bases and the J gene end by 2 bases; junction bases not matched to a gene: 8. The CDR3 is 15 amino acids. CDR3 DNA: TGCAGTGCTATCAGGGGACAGGCCTCCACAGATACGCAGTATTTT. Amino acid sequence: CSAIRGQASTDTQYF.

This clonotype was seen a handful of times. The J gene is TRBJ2-5, the V gene TRBV7-2; 9 bases line up with TRBD2. V lost 3 bases to trimming and J lost 2 bases; unmatched junction nucleotides: 16. This CDR3 contains 19 residues. CDR1 is SGHTA and CDR2 is FQGNSA in the germline V gene. CDR3 in amino acids: CASSLGTFLAGRGQETQYF. CDR3 nucleotides: TGTGCCAGCAGCTTGGGAACCTTTCTAGCGGGGAGGGGGCAAGAGACCCAGTACTTC.

This chain connects TRBV7-9 to TRBJ2-5; TRBD2 matches at 7 bases. Germline CDR1 SEHNR, CDR2 FQNEAQ (reference sequence). The ends lost 11 bases at V and 0 bases at J; junction bases unmatched: 9. The CDR3 has 14 amino acids. The CDR3 reads CAYSLAAYQETQYF. The CDR3 DNA is TGTGCCTATAGCCTAGCGGCGTACCAAGAGACCCAGTACTTC.

The chain is built from TRBV7-2 and TRBJ2-1; possible D gene TRBD1, 5 bases. V lost 3 bases to trimming and J lost 0 bases, with 12 bases between them. The germline V gene encodes CDR1 SGHTA and CDR2 FQGNSA. The CDR3 is 16 amino acids. CDR3 sequence: CASSLPTDSSYNEQFF. The CDR3 DNA is TGTGCCAGCAGCTTGCCAACAGACAGCTCCTACAATGAGCAGTTCTTC.

The V gene is TRBV3-1, the J gene TRBJ1-1; D is unresolved. From germline, CDR1 is LGHDT and CDR2 YNNKEL (reference sequence). V was pared by 1 base and J by 5 bases, with 20 bases between. This CDR3 has 17 residues. The CDR3 DNA is TGTGCCAGCAGCCAAGTCACGCGGGGTGCGAGAGGAACTGAAGCTTTCTTT. This translates into CASSQVTRGARGTEAFF.

A few counts support this clonotype. The genes are TRBV12-3 or TRBV12-4 and TRBJ1-6; D call uncertain. The CDR3 runs 17 residues. Trimming cost V 3 bases and J 1 base, with 13 bases left between them. The CDR3 reads CASSFSLKGSYNSPLHF. The CDR3 region has the DNA TGTGCCAGCAGTTTTTCCCTGAAGGGATCCTATAATTCACCCCTCCACTTT.

This clonotype was picked up a small number of times. The gene calls are TRBV7-2 and TRBJ2-5, with TRBD2 matching over 9 bases. The CDR3 length is 15 residues. After removal of 3 bases from V and 1 base from J, the junction contained 3 bases not matched to a gene. Germline V lookup: CDR1 SGHTA, CDR2 FQGNSA. CDR3 nucleotides: TGTGCCAGCAGCTTCCAGACTAGCGGCCAAGAGACCCAGTACTTC. Residues: CASSFQTSGQETQYF. Looking up the rest from reference TRBV7-2 and TRBJ2-5 gives the full variable domain: GAGVSQSPSNKVTEKGKDVELRCDPISGHTALYWYRQSLGQGLEFLIYFQGNSAPDKSGLPSDRFSAERTGGSVSTLTIQRTQQEDSAVYLCASSFQTSGQETQYFGPGTRLLVL.

The rearrangement joins TRBV7-9 to TRBJ2-7; D is undetermined. Germline V gene lookup returns CDR1 SEHNR and CDR2 FQNEAQ (reference sequence). The V end lost 5 bases, the J end lost 3 bases, and 14 bases lay between the germline ends. The CDR3 loop spans 14 amino acids. In nucleotides, the CDR3 is TGTGCCAGCAGCGCTAAAGACGGGTACTACGAGCAGTACTTC. Amino acids: CASSAKDGYYEQYF.

This clonotype occurred a few times. The genes are TRBV20-1 and TRBJ2-1; the D gene is possibly TRBD1 (5 bases). The J call may be incorrect, as the DNA end agrees better with TRBJ2-5. The CDR3 is 13 residues long. Germline V gene data show CDR1 as DFQATT and CDR2 as SNEGSKA (reference sequence). CDR3 residues: CSARQGLAETQYF. The CDR3 DNA is TGCAGTGCTAGACAGGGTTTGGCAGAGACCCAGTACTTC.

This rearrangement joins TRBV7-3 to TRBJ2-3; possibly TRBD1 or TRBD2 for D (5 bases each). The germline gives CDR1 SGHTA, CDR2 FQGTGA. V was pared by 4 bases and J by 3 bases, with 14 bases between. The CDR3 runs 15 residues. The DNA of the CDR3 is TGTGCCAGCAGCTCAACCGGGGCCTATACAGATACGCAGTATTTT. Encoded protein: CASSSTGAYTDTQYF.

A few counts support this clonotype. The gene calls are TRBV20-1 and TRBJ2-7; 7 bases are a match to TRBD1. The CDR3 loop spans 14 amino acids. With 3 bases clipped from V and 2 bases from J, the junction kept 7 bases outside the gene matches. Germline CDR1 is DFQATT and CDR2 is SNEGSKA (reference sequence). This CDR3 is CSAREDRRPYEQYF. DNA of the CDR3: TGCAGTGCTAGGGAGGACAGGAGACCCTACGAGCAGTACTTC.

V usage is TRBV7-9 and J usage is TRBJ2-5; D is unresolved. With the DNA end fitting TRBJ2-7 better, the J assignment may be wrong. Germline-derived CDR1 and CDR2 are SEHNR and FQNEAQ (reference sequence). The CDR3 is 14 residues long. The CDR3 coding sequence is TGTGCCAGCAGCTTAGCGGCTACAGCCTACGAGCAGTACTTC. Its translation: CASSLAATAYEQYF.

This clonotype was picked up a small number of times. This chain uses TRBV21-1 with TRBJ2-5. TRBV21-1 is given as a pseudogene. The CDR3 sequence is 11 residues long. In nucleotides, the CDR3 is TGTGCCAGCGTTTCCCAAGAGACCCAGTACTTC. Residues: CASVSQETQYF.

The J gene is TRBJ2-7, the V gene TRBV20-1; 15 positions match TRBD2. V lost 6 bases, J lost 5 bases, and 8 bases stayed unmatched. The CDR3 loop spans 15 amino acids. Germline V gene data show CDR1 as DFQATT and CDR2 as SNEGSKA (reference sequence). The CDR3 DNA sequence: TGCAGTGCCTGGGGGACTAGCGGGAGGTCCCACGAGCAGTACTTC. Amino acids: CSAWGTSGRSHEQYF.

Only a few counts were recorded for this clonotype. This chain connects TRBV27 to TRBJ2-7; 7 bases line up with TRBD2. The CDR3 has 14 residues. Germline CDR1 and CDR2: MNHEY and SMNVEV (reference sequence). J was trimmed by 0 bases and V by 7 bases; bases with no gene match: 6. CDR3 region: CASTASGPSYEQYF. CDR3 bases: TGTGCCAGCACTGCTAGCGGTCCCTCCTACGAGCAGTACTTC.

The V gene is TRBV29-1, the J gene TRBJ1-1; D perhaps matches TRBD1 (6 bases). The V gene lost 2 bases and the J gene lost 0 bases, with 13 bases spanning the gap. This CDR3 region has 15 residues. The germline gives CDR1 SQVTM, CDR2 ANQGSEA. DNA for the CDR3: TGCAGCGTTGAACTTACAGGGTCAATGAACACTGAAGCTTTCTTT. This codes for CSVELTGSMNTEAFF.